This T cell receptor beta chain is from a study of response to subunit inactivated influenza vaccine (dated by TCRdb to the late 2010s). Looking at the study overall: Deep quantitative profiling of the T cell receptor repertoire was used in the study to follow responses to a trivalent subunit inactivated influenza vaccine.

Libraries were constructed by RT-PCR. Sequencing used an Illumina HiSeq 2500. TCRdb ran its own pipeline on the public reads, namely fastp trimming at Q25 and MiXCR clone calling, and kept in-frame beta chains. Each entry merges the rows of one CDR3 protein and shows their most common DNA and genes. The table for this sample lists around 480,000 distinct CDR3 sequences; approximately 9.9% of them were counted only once. The ten largest make up over 9.5% of the sample. In this sample, this clonotype turned up many times. Its antigen has not been determined. No clone much larger than this one lies a single base away; base qualities are absent. Sample time point, as interpreted from the label and publication: approximately 40 days after influenza vaccine administration. V is cut back by 9 bases and J by 4 bases, with 3 bases in the junction unmatched. The CDR3 sequence holds 12 residues, the cysteine and phenylalanine included. Of all the DNA, just the CDR3 is kept, 36 bases in frame from base 1. CDR1 is given as MNHEY and CDR2 as SVGEGT, both from the germline V gene.

Overall study results and their limits: According to the authors, only a limited number of new T cells may be recruited by each seasonal influenza vaccination.

The source is a man aged 50 to 59 who received an inactivated influenza vaccine. Donor details come from another sample of the same person, matched by shared clones. The starting material was PBMCs from blood, obtained around seven weeks after vaccination. The V and J segments used are TRBV6-2 or TRBV6-3 and TRBJ2-1; 7 central nucleotides agree with TRBD1. The DNA is as follows: TGTGCCAGTACGGACAGGTACAATGAGCAGTTCTTC. It translates to CASTDRYNEQFF.